The 23 T cell receptor beta chains below all came from one sample that was sequenced in a study of cytomegalovirus exposure and HLA in healthy donors. 13 Jbeta primers and 60 Vbeta primers were used for the PCR. The method was immunoSEQ multiplex PCR; TCRdb's version includes in-frame clones alone and lacks a portion of them. The sample includes fewer than 200,000 clones, roughly 84% seen only once; the top ten take approximately 0.98%. Sequencing used PBMCs. The receptors come from a man aged 25-45 years in good health and CMV-seronegative.

About this clone itself: In the same sample, other DNA sequences code for this CDR3. This rearrangement joins TRBV20-1 to TRBJ1-2; D is possibly TRBD1 (5 bases). Germline values: CDR1 DFQATT, CDR2 SNEGSKA (reference sequence). CDR3 length: 11 amino acids. Trimming shortened V by 1 base and J by 7 bases, and 7 bases separated the two germline ends. DNA of the CDR3: TGCAGTGCTAGAGCAGGGCCTGGCTACACCTTC. Translation: CSARAGPGYTF.

The chain carries TRBV11-1 and TRBJ2-3; 8 positions match TRBD1. The junction had 8 bases not matched to a gene; V was cut back by 7 bases and J by 2 bases. The CDR3 is 15 residues long. Germline loops: CDR1 SGHAT, CDR2 FQDESV (reference sequence). CDR3 protein: CASKRQGISTDTQYF. The CDR3, as DNA: TGTGCCAGCAAACGACAGGGGATTTCCACAGATACGCAGTATTTT.

The CDR3 loop reads CASGVTGEEKLFF. Here the CDR3 DNA reads TGTGCTAGTGGTGTGACAGGGGAGGAAAAACTGTTTTTT. The V call is TRBV12-5, the J call TRBJ1-4; 8 nucleotides line up with TRBD1. The CDR3 sequence is 13 residues long. J lost 8 bases, V lost 5 bases, and 4 bases had no gene match. Germline V gene sequence: CDR1 LGHNT, CDR2 FRNRAP.

The chain joins TRBV6-5 to TRBJ1-2, with 9 bases lining up with TRBD1. The J segment lost 6 bases and the V segment lost 6 bases, leaving 8 bases of the junction unmatched. This CDR3 has 14 amino acids. Germline CDR1 MNHEY, CDR2 SVGAGI. CDR3 coding DNA: TGTGCCAGCAGCCAAACCCGGACAGGGGATGGCTACACCTTC. It codes for CASSQTRTGDGYTF.

This clone has just a few counts. A junction boundary mismatches the germline segment, possibly from a read error. The chain has TRBV28 and TRBJ2-7; 9 nucleotides line up with TRBD1. This CDR3 region has 11 residues. Germline-derived CDR1 and CDR2 are MDHEN and SYDVKM. The CDR3: CASSSYRGRDF. For the CDR3, the DNA is TGTGCCAGCAGTTCGTACAGGGGGCGCGACTTC.

V and J are TRBV7-9 and TRBJ1-1; no definite D call. The V gene's germline CDR1 is SEHNR and CDR2 FQNEAQ (reference sequence). Trimming left V 3 bases short and J 0 bases short, with 8 bases between. The CDR3 has 14 amino acids. CDR3 coding DNA: TGTGCCAGCAGCTTTTATCAGGTGAACACTGAAGCTTTCTTT. Protein: CASSFYQVNTEAFF.

V is TRBV15 and J is TRBJ2-1; 8 bases match TRBD2. After removal of 1 base from V and 4 bases from J, the junction contained 3 bases not matched to a gene. This CDR3 spans 15 amino acids. Looked up from germline, CDR1 is LNHNV and CDR2 is YYDKDF (reference sequence). This CDR3 is CATSRATSAYNEQFF. The CDR3 region has the DNA TGTGCCACCAGCAGAGCGACTAGCGCTTACAATGAGCAGTTCTTC.

The V and J genes are TRBV20-1 and TRBJ2-7; D possibly corresponds to TRBD1 (6 bases). The germline V and J ends were trimmed by 6 bases and 3 bases, with 9 bases remaining between them. Germline V lookup: CDR1 DFQATT, CDR2 SNEGSKA (reference sequence). This CDR3 spans 11 amino acids. As DNA, the CDR3 is TGCAGTGCCGCGGACAGCTACGAGCAGTACTTC. It translates to CSAADSYEQYF.

This clone was found once. This chain uses TRBV7-3 with TRBJ2-2; unclear D gene. V dropped 3 bases and J dropped 7 bases, with 6 bases sitting between them. CDR3 size: 12 residues. Germline assignment: CDR1 SGHTA and CDR2 FQGTGA. The CDR3, as DNA: TGTGCCAGCAGCTTGGCTGACGGGGAGCTGTTTTTT. Amino acid sequence: CASSLADGELFF. The whole variable domain, filled in from reference TRBV7-3 and TRBJ2-2, reads GAGVSQTPSNKVTEKGKYVELRCDPISGHTALYWYRQSLGQGPEFLIYFQGTGAADDSGLPNDRFFAVRPEGSVSTLKIQRTERGDSAVYLCASSLADGELFFGEGSRLTVL.

The genes are TRBV27 and TRBJ2-1, with TRBD2 as a possible D gene (5 bases). The CDR3 extends over 16 amino acids. In germline, CDR1 is MNHEY, CDR2 SMNVEV (reference sequence). V was trimmed by 4 bases and J by 4 bases, leaving 17 bases between them. The CDR3 protein is CASSSKAEAPYNEQFF. The CDR3 nucleotides read TGTGCCAGCAGTTCCAAAGCGGAAGCCCCTTACAATGAGCAGTTCTTC.

This chain joins TRBV11-3 and TRBJ2-7; 8 nucleotides line up with TRBD1. From germline, CDR1 is SGHNT and CDR2 YENEEA. This CDR3 is built from 16 residues. V trimming: 5 bases; J trimming: 3 bases; junction bases outside the gene matches: 12. CDR3 in DNA: TGTGCCAGCAGCGGAGGGGCAGGGGGCGCGCGCTACGAGCAGTACTTC. Its translation is CASSGGAGGARYEQYF.

This clone is a singleton in its sample. This same CDR3 is encoded by further DNA sequences in the sample. The gene calls are TRBV30 and TRBJ2-2; 13 nucleotides match TRBD2. The CDR3 is 16 amino acids. Per the germline V gene, CDR1 is GTSNPN and CDR2 is SVGIG (reference sequence). J gave up 4 bases and V 7 bases, and 9 bases lay outside the gene matches. Here the CDR3 reads CASRKGLAGVTGELFF. The DNA for the CDR3 is TGTGCCTCACGGAAAGGACTAGCGGGGGTCACCGGGGAGCTGTTTTTT.

The chain links TRBV6-5 to TRBJ1-2; TRBD1 might be the D (5 bases). Germline-derived CDR1 and CDR2 are MNHEY and SVGAGI. Trimming left V 4 bases short and J 2 bases short, with 17 bases between. The length of the CDR3 is 16 residues. CDR3 DNA: TGTGCCAGCAGTTCCCCCCGGAGGGGAGTAAACTATGGCTACACCTTC. This encodes CASSSPRRGVNYGYTF.

The chain links TRBV5-1 to TRBJ1-3; 9 positions agree with TRBD1. Trimming at V came to 5 bases and at J to 6 bases, leaving 6 bases not matched to a gene. The CDR3 consists of 14 residues. The germline CDR1 and CDR2 sequences are SGHRS and YFSETQ. The CDR3 is CASRTGTGSNTIYF. In DNA, the CDR3 is TGCGCCAGCAGAACCGGGACAGGGTCAAACACCATATATTTT.

The chain carries TRBV14 and TRBJ2-1, with 10 positions matching TRBD2. The V gene end was trimmed by 0 bases and the J gene end by 9 bases; junction bases not matched to a gene: 5. CDR1 SGHDN and CDR2 FVKESK come from the germline V gene. This CDR3 region has 15 residues. CDR3 nucleotide sequence: TGTGCCAGCAGCCAAGATTTCGCTAGCGGGAGTGAGCAGTTCTTC. Its protein is CASSQDFASGSEQFF.

The V call is TRBV5-6, the J call TRBJ2-5, with a weak D call TRBD2 (6 bases). Between the trimmed V and J ends, which lost 1 base and 0 bases, there was a span of 10 bases. CDR3 length: 15 amino acids. CDR1 is SGHDT, CDR2 YYEEEE, per germline. CDR3 protein: CASSLNGGDQETQYF. The CDR3 nucleotides read TGTGCCAGCAGCTTGAACGGGGGAGACCAAGAGACCCAGTACTTC.

The rearrangement uses TRBV5-4 and TRBJ2-3; a weak D match, TRBD2 (5 bases). The CDR3 is made up of 15 amino acids. The V end lost 4 bases, the J end lost 0 bases, and 12 bases lay between the germline ends. Germline assignment: CDR1 SGHNT and CDR2 YYREEE (reference sequence). DNA of the CDR3: TGTGCCAGCAGCGCCGTGCTAGCTAGCACAGATACGCAGTATTTT. Encoded protein: CASSAVLASTDTQYF. Using reference TRBV5-4 and TRBJ2-3 for the parts outside the CDR3, the full variable domain is ETGVTQSPTHLIKTRGQQVTLRCSSQSGHNTVSWYQQALGQGPQFIFQYYREEENGRGNFPPRFSGLQFPNYSSELNVNALELDDSALYLCASSAVLASTDTQYFGPGTRLTVL.

The chain uses TRBV5-1 and TRBJ2-1; the D is unclear. This CDR3 contains 11 residues. Germline CDR1 and CDR2: SGHRS and YFSETQ. Trimming removed 4 bases from V and 5 bases from J, with 4 bases in between. CDR3 bases: TGCGCCAGCAGCACAAACAATGAGCAGTTCTTC. Its protein is CASSTNNEQFF.

This chain connects TRBV10-3 to TRBJ1-5; 8 bases line up with TRBD1. V gave up 7 bases and J gave up 2 bases; unmatched junction bases: 13. CDR1 is ENHRY, CDR2 SYGVKD, per germline. This CDR3 comprises 17 residues. In DNA, the CDR3 is TGTGCCATCAACCAGGACAGGGTCGGGGGTGGCAATCAGCCCCAGCATTTT. Translating gives CAINQDRVGGGNQPQHF.

The rearrangement uses TRBV6-1 and TRBJ2-3, with TRBD2 matching 7 bases. This CDR3 comprises 16 residues. Germline values: CDR1 MNHNS, CDR2 SASEGT. V trimming: 2 bases; J trimming: 2 bases; junction bases outside the gene matches: 7. CDR3 protein: CASSEFGGGSTDTQYF. Here the CDR3 DNA reads TGTGCCAGCAGTGAATTCGGCGGGGGTTCCACAGATACGCAGTATTTT.

V usage is TRBV15 and J usage is TRBJ1-5; D gene uncertain. Trimming took off 3 bases at V and 3 bases at J, with 6 bases between the two ends. The CDR3 length is 13 residues. From germline, CDR1 is LNHNV and CDR2 YYDKDF (reference sequence). This CDR3 is CATSSRINQPQHF. The CDR3 nucleotides read TGTGCCACCAGCAGCAGGATCAATCAGCCCCAGCATTTT.

The V call is TRBV2, the J call TRBJ2-5; TRBD2 is a possible D gene (7 bases). Germline V gene data show CDR1 as SNHLY and CDR2 as FYNNEI. V was shortened by 6 bases and J by 4 bases, with 15 bases between the two germline ends. This CDR3 has 14 residues. CDR3: CASRKGGGAETQYF. CDR3 in DNA: TGTGCCAGCAGAAAAGGGGGGGGCGCAGAGACCCAGTACTTC.

The chain recombines TRBV9 with TRBJ2-1, with 11 positions matching TRBD2. From germline, CDR1 is SGDLS and CDR2 YYNGEE. CDR3 length equals 17 residues. V lost 0 bases and J lost 7; bases outside the gene matches: 9. CDR3 DNA: TGTGCCAGCAGCGTAGAGCTAGCGGGAGGCCATCGGAATGAGCAGTTCTTC. It specifies CASSVELAGGHRNEQFF.